Listed below are T cell receptor beta chains from one sample, sequenced in a study of shared clonotypes between healthy human individuals. Repertoires were generated with immunoSEQ multiplex PCR, while TCRdb's copy carries only in-frame clones and drops some. The repertoire holds approximately 740,000 clones, with 92% as singletons. Sequenced sample: naive CD8+ T cells sorted from blood. The receptors were gathered from a young man in good health. Each CDR3 is given without its conserved first and last residue.

TRBV2	TRBJ2-5	ASSYFPSGQETQY
TRBV11-2	TRBJ2-7	ASSFPSGGSYEQY
TRBV6-5	TRBJ2-7	ASSYSERGNYEQY
TRBV10-3	TRBJ2-7	AIRDSRSSYEQY
TRBV11-2	TRBJ2-5	ASSLVPTGTGGGETQY
TRBV29-1	TRBJ2-7	SVIGTGAYEQY
TRBV5-1	TRBJ1-1	ASSYGQGAVYTEAF
TRBV7-9	TRBJ2-1	GKQLNSNEQF
TRBV19	TRBJ2-5	ASSIGLAVTYQETQY
TRBV6-1	TRBJ2-1	ASSRDRNYNEQF
TRBV5-1	TRBJ2-7	ASRDRDRPYGEQY
TRBV5-6	TRBJ1-5	ASSLARDPRQPQH
TRBV9	TRBJ2-2	ASSVVAQGYTGELF
TRBV7-2	TRBJ2-7	ASSNGGTGDEQY
TRBV28	TRBJ1-1	ASSSSGGTMNTEAF
TRBV28	TRBJ2-7	ASTAGLAGGPLPDEQY
TRBV6-1	TRBJ2-3	ASSEASGGSSDTQY
TRBV15	TRBJ2-7	ATSRDLSYEQY
TRBV28	TRBJ1-5	ASNPGGVGNQPQH
TRBV14	TRBJ1-1	ASSQDPRAVNTEAF
TRBV7-9	TRBJ2-1	AAELGNEQF
TRBV27	TRBJ1-5	ASSLRPVNQPQH
TRBV7-9	TRBJ1-1	ASSSHENTEAF
TRBV28	TRBJ2-1	ASSPGGPGALNNEQF
TRBV7-2	TRBJ2-5	ASSVATSGREETQY
TRBV7-2	TRBJ2-5	ASSLELLAGVGEETQY
TRBV29-1	TRBJ1-2	SVVGLGANYGYT
TRBV6-5	TRBJ2-7	ASSFSRAYEQY
TRBV2	TRBJ2-7	ASSGLAGEYEQY
TRBV18	TRBJ1-4	ASSPGPPEKLF
TRBV20-1	TRBJ2-1	SATHEQF
TRBV7-9	TRBJ1-5	ASSKTGINQPQH
TRBV27	TRBJ1-1	ASSESGGRTEAF
TRBV28	TRBJ2-5	ASRPQGKETQY
TRBV5-4	TRBJ2-5	ASSFRQSIETQY
TRBV28	TRBJ2-7	ASSLNPTSGSSYEQY
TRBV25-1	TRBJ2-7	ASSADGGTDEQY
TRBV10-3	TRBJ2-7	AISTGDRGIYEQY
TRBV28	TRBJ2-7	ASSLGAGARRQY
TRBV7-9	TRBJ2-1	ASSITGEQF
TRBV7-3	TRBJ2-3	ASSLISGVNSDTQY
TRBV6-1	TRBJ1-4	ASSEPKGEKLF
TRBV2	TRBJ2-5	ASELGTRQWTQY
TRBV19	TRBJ1-5	ASSKRQNSNQPQH
TRBV25-1	TRBJ2-1	ASSGPPSGDNEQF